Following are 26 T cell receptor beta chains from one sample sequenced in a study of blood T cell repertoires in COVID-19. Clones were read by immunoSEQ multiplex PCR, and TCRdb kept only the in-frame ones, dropping some. The sample consists of approximately 150,000 clones, approximately 81% of them appearing once. Material: peripheral blood. The receptors originated from a human donor in a cohort sampled during active COVID-19.

This clone was found once. This chain uses TRBV10-3 with TRBJ2-7, with D possibly TRBD2 on 6 matching bases. Trimming cost V 2 bases and J 0 bases, with 11 bases left between them. Germline V lookup: CDR1 ENHRY, CDR2 SYGVKD. The length of the CDR3 is 15 residues. CDR3 loop: CAISEVAGGSYEQYF. Here the CDR3 DNA reads TGTGCCATCAGTGAGGTAGCCGGGGGCTCCTACGAGCAGTACTTC.

The CDR3 protein is CASSEGTGGKETQYF. The CDR3 coding sequence is TGTGCCAGCAGTGAAGGGACAGGGGGTAAAGAGACCCAGTACTTC. The chain combines TRBV6-4 with TRBJ2-5, with TRBD1 matching over 11 bases. The length of the CDR3 is 15 residues. After removal of 3 bases from V and 3 bases from J, the junction contained 3 bases not matched to a gene. The germline V gene encodes CDR1 MRHNA and CDR2 SNTAGT.

This clone was counted a few times. The genes are TRBV27 and TRBJ1-2; the D is unclear. The CDR3 loop spans 15 amino acids. The germline CDR1 and CDR2 sequences are MNHEY and SMNVEV (reference sequence). V was clipped by 3 bases and J by 0 bases, with 11 bases between them. CDR3 loop: CASSFTRRANYGYTF. CDR3 DNA: TGTGCCAGCAGTTTTACCCGGAGAGCTAACTATGGCTACACCTTC.

The genes are TRBV24-1 and TRBJ2-2; D might be TRBD1 (7 bases). With 7 bases removed from V and 7 bases from J, the gap between germline ends came to 15 bases. In germline, CDR1 is KGHDR, CDR2 SFDVKD. This CDR3 region has 14 residues. CDR3 protein: CATRSQGGIGELFF. CDR3 nucleotides: TGTGCCACCAGGTCCCAGGGGGGTATCGGGGAGCTGTTTTTT.

A few counts support this clone. The gene calls are TRBV6-2 or TRBV6-3 and TRBJ2-4; D gene uncertain. Germline V lookup: CDR1 MNHEY, CDR2 SVGEGT. CDR3 size: 18 residues. With 0 bases removed from V and 0 bases from J, the gap between germline ends came to 15 bases. This CDR3 reads CASSYSETSALAKNIQYF. CDR3 DNA sequence: TGTGCCAGCAGTTACTCGGAGACCTCGGCACTAGCCAAAAACATTCAGTACTTC.

This clone was seen only a few times. This rearrangement joins TRBV27 to TRBJ2-3, with no clear D. CDR1 and CDR2 from the germline V gene are MNHEY and SMNVEV (reference sequence). The V and J ends lost 3 bases and 4 bases respectively, with 11 bases between them. CDR3 length: 14 residues. CDR3 nucleotides: TGTGCCAGCAGTTTTCGCGATGAGGCAGATACGCAGTATTTT. Translated: CASSFRDEADTQYF.

The chain links TRBV6-2 or TRBV6-3 to TRBJ2-7, with a tentative D call TRBD1 (6 bases). This CDR3 has 13 amino acids. Trimming cost V 5 bases and J 4 bases, with 12 bases left between them. Germline V gives CDR1 MNHEY, CDR2 SVGEGT. CDR3: CASSIAGVYEQYF. As DNA, the CDR3 is TGTGCCAGCAGTATTGCAGGGGTTTACGAGCAGTACTTC.

Only one count was recorded for this clone. V and J are TRBV5-1 and TRBJ2-5; 8 nucleotides agree with TRBD1. This CDR3 has 15 amino acids. Germline V gene data show CDR1 as SGHRS and CDR2 as YFSETQ. V was clipped by 2 bases and J by 1 base; unmatched bases: 4. CDR3 protein: CASSLGRGPQETQYF. CDR3 nucleotides: TGCGCCAGCAGCTTAGGCAGGGGGCCCCAAGAGACCCAGTACTTC.

This rearrangement joins TRBV11-3 to TRBJ2-1; 8 nucleotides align to TRBD1. The length of the CDR3 is 14 residues. Germline-derived CDR1 and CDR2 are SGHNT and YENEEA. J lost 8 bases, V lost 6 bases, and 9 bases had no gene match. For the CDR3, the DNA is TGTGCCAGCAGTAGAGGACAGGGTATCTATGAGCAGTTCTTC. As protein: CASSRGQGIYEQFF.

In nucleotides, the CDR3 is TGTGCCAGCACCTCCGACAGGCCGGGGTCCTATAATTCACCCCTCCACTTT. Translated, it gives CASTSDRPGSYNSPLHF. V and J are TRBV2 and TRBJ1-6, with a possible D match to TRBD1 (6 bases). The CDR3 has 17 residues. V lost 7 bases to trimming and J lost 1 base, with 17 bases between them. Germline CDR1 reads SNHLY; CDR2 reads FYNNEI.

The gene calls are TRBV5-1 and TRBJ2-3; a weak D match, TRBD1 (5 bases). Germline CDR1 SGHRS, CDR2 YFSETQ. The CDR3 covers 16 residues. V gave up 4 bases and J gave up 0 bases, with 15 bases separating them. The chain's CDR3 is CASSRVQGSSTDTQYF. CDR3 in DNA: TGCGCCAGCAGCCGAGTCCAGGGATCTAGCACAGATACGCAGTATTTT.

This clone was picked up one time. The gene calls are TRBV12-3 or TRBV12-4 and TRBJ2-5, with a weak D call TRBD1 (5 bases). This CDR3 spans 13 amino acids. Between the trimmed V and J ends, which lost 6 bases and 2 bases, there was a span of 10 bases. CDR3 in DNA: TGTGCCAGCAGCCCTACAGGTCAAGAGACCCAGTACTTC. Residues: CASSPTGQETQYF.

The chain uses TRBV7-9 and TRBJ1-2; D gene unclear. This CDR3 comprises 13 residues. Trimming took 3 bases from V and 3 from J, leaving 8 bases between them. Looked up from germline, CDR1 is SEHNR and CDR2 is FQNEAQ (reference sequence). This chain's CDR3 is CASSLERDYGYTF. CDR3 DNA: TGTGCCAGCAGCTTGGAACGGGACTATGGCTACACCTTC.

The chain has TRBV10-2 and TRBJ1-1; D unresolved. The CDR3 has 13 residues. Germline V gene lookup returns CDR1 WSHSY and CDR2 SAAADI. V gave up 1 base and J gave up 3 bases, with 6 bases separating them. CDR3 sequence reads: CASSEWGDTEAFF. The CDR3 DNA is TGCGCCAGCAGTGAGTGGGGAGACACTGAAGCTTTCTTT.

The genes are TRBV18 and TRBJ2-7; D perhaps matches TRBD2 (5 bases). Trimming took off 4 bases at V and 4 bases at J, with 17 bases between the two ends. CDR3 length: 15 residues. Germline V gives CDR1 KGHSH, CDR2 LQKENI. The CDR3 loop reads CASSHEKRSEYEQYF. CDR3 sequence (DNA): TGTGCCAGCTCACACGAGAAGCGGAGTGAGTACGAGCAGTACTTC.

This chain links TRBV5-1 with TRBJ1-3, with D perhaps matching TRBD1 (5 bases). The ends were cut back, 4 bases at V and 0 bases at J, with 14 bases in the middle. The CDR3 is made up of 16 amino acids. CDR1 is SGHRS, CDR2 YFSETQ, per germline. CDR3 DNA: TGCGCCAGCAGCCCGGTGGGGGGGATCTCTGGAAACACCATATATTTT. Translated: CASSPVGGISGNTIYF.

This clone turned up a few times. This chain uses TRBV19 with TRBJ2-7, with TRBD1 identical over 8 bases. V dropped 3 bases and J dropped 3; count of bases not matched to a gene: 7. The CDR3 contains 15 residues. Germline V gene sequence: CDR1 LNHDA, CDR2 SQIVND (reference sequence). CDR3 sequence reads: CASSIRTGKDYEQYF. The CDR3 nucleotides read TGTGCCAGTAGTATTCGGACAGGGAAAGACTACGAGCAGTACTTC.

This chain joins TRBV6-4 and TRBJ2-6; 7 nucleotides agree with TRBD1. Germline V gives CDR1 MRHNA, CDR2 SNTAGT. With 0 bases clipped from V and 0 bases from J, the junction kept 8 bases outside the gene matches. This CDR3 region has 19 residues. The CDR3 DNA sequence: TGTGCCAGCAGTGACTCGAATCGAGGGGGCGGCTCTGGGGCCAACGTCCTGACTTTC. Translating gives CASSDSNRGGGSGANVLTF.

In this sample, this clone turned up a few times. V gene TRBV28 combines with J gene TRBJ2-5, with TRBD1 matching over 10 bases. The CDR3 consists of 15 residues. Germline CDR1 and CDR2: MDHEN and SYDVKM. The junction had 8 bases not matched to a gene; V was cut back by 5 bases and J by 5 bases. The CDR3 nucleotides are TGTGCCAGCAGTACCCCCGGGACAGGGGTGGAGACCCAGTACTTC. It specifies CASSTPGTGVETQYF.

The chain has TRBV18 and TRBJ2-1; D gene unclear. The CDR3 runs 14 residues. V was trimmed by 4 bases and J by 3 bases, leaving 10 bases between them. Per the germline V gene, CDR1 is KGHSH and CDR2 is LQKENI. The CDR3 region is CASSRQANYNEQFF. The CDR3 DNA follows: TGTGCCAGCTCACGGCAGGCCAACTACAATGAGCAGTTCTTC.

With respect to this clone: Germline and junction disagree at one end, which may indicate a read error. The chain uses TRBV2 and TRBJ2-1; D unclear. The length of the CDR3 is 14 residues. Germline CDR1 is SNHLY and CDR2 is FYNNEI. CDR3 nucleotides: TGTGCCAGCACCAGACTCGCCTCCCACAATGAGCAGTTCTTC. Amino acids: CASTRLASHNEQFF.

The chain uses TRBV28 and TRBJ2-7, with 7 bases that match TRBD1. CDR1 is MDHEN, CDR2 SYDVKM, per germline. The CDR3 has 14 residues. V dropped 5 bases and J dropped 4; count of bases not matched to a gene: 8. CDR3 sequence (DNA): TGTGCCAGCAGTCTCCGACAGGGTAGGTACGAGCAGTACTTC. Protein: CASSLRQGRYEQYF. Based on the CDR3 plus reference TRBV28 and TRBJ2-7, the full variable domain is DVKVTQSSRYLVKRTGEKVFLECVQDMDHENMFWYRQDPGLGLRLIYFSYDVKMKEKGDIPEGYSVSREKKERFSLILESASTNQTSMYLCASSLRQGRYEQYFGPGTRLTVT.

This clone showed up just a few times. This chain links TRBV27 with TRBJ1-2; tentatively, D is TRBD1 (5 bases). The CDR3 spans 15 residues. The germline V gene encodes CDR1 MNHEY and CDR2 SMNVEV (reference sequence). V dropped 9 bases and J dropped 1 base, with 18 bases sitting between them. The CDR3 sequence: CASAPDSLINYGYTF. CDR3 DNA sequence: TGTGCCAGTGCGCCCGACAGCCTAATTAACTATGGCTACACCTTC.

CDR3 residues: CASSTSGREDEQYF. The CDR3 DNA follows: TGTGCCAGCAGTACTAGCGGGAGGGAGGACGAGCAGTACTTC. This rearrangement joins TRBV7-9 to TRBJ2-7; TRBD2 matches at 13 bases. The germline CDR1 and CDR2 sequences are SEHNR and FQNEAQ (reference sequence). The trim removed 6 bases at V and 5 bases at J, leaving 4 bases unmatched. The CDR3 covers 14 residues.

This rearrangement joins TRBV9 to TRBJ2-7, with TRBD1 matching 10 bases. Germline trimming cut 3 bases from V and 6 bases from J; bases unmatched to any gene: 9. The CDR3 consists of 15 residues. Germline CDR1 is SGDLS and CDR2 is YYNGEE. CDR3 amino acids: CASSARQGAGAEQYF. The CDR3 coding sequence is TGTGCCAGCAGCGCCCGACAGGGGGCGGGGGCCGAGCAGTACTTC. The full variable domain, its missing parts supplied by reference TRBV9 and TRBJ2-7, is DSGVTQTPKHLITATGQRVTLRCSPRSGDLSVYWYQQSLDQGLQFLIQYYNGEERAKGNILERFSAQQFPDLHSELNLSSLELGDSALYFCASSARQGAGAEQYFGPGTRLTVT.

This clone was observed a single time. The chain employs TRBV19 and TRBJ1-4; possibly TRBD1 for D (5 bases). CDR3 size: 16 residues. Trimming cost V 4 bases and J 4 bases, with 16 bases left between them. Germline CDR1 reads LNHDA; CDR2 reads SQIVND (reference sequence). CDR3 DNA sequence: TGTGCCAGTAGTAGTGGCCGAACAGGATTTAATGAAAAACTGTTTTTT. It encodes CASSSGRTGFNEKLFF.